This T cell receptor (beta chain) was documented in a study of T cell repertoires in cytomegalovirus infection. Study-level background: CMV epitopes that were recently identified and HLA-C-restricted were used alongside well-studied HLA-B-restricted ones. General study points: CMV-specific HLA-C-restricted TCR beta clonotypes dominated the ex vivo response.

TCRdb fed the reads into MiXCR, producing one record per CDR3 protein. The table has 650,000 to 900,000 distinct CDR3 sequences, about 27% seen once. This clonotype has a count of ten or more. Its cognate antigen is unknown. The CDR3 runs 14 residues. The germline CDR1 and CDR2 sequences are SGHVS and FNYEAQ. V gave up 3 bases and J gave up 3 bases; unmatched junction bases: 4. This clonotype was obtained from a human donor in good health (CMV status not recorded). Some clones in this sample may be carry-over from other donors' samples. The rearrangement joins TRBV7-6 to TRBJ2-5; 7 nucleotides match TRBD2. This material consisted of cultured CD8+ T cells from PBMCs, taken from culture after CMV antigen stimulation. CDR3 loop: CASSFLAEKETQYF. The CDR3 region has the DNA TGTGCCAGCAGCTTTCTAGCGGAAAAAGAGACCCAGTACTTC.